Below are 17 T cell receptor beta chains sequenced from a single sample in a study of T cell responses to AZD1222 COVID-19 vaccine. Using immunoSEQ multiplex PCR, the repertoire was profiled, and TCRdb retains in-frame clones only, with some absent. The sample lists around 77,000 clones; roughly 90% were seen once. This material consisted of peripheral blood, taken on day 0 of AZD1222 vaccination. These receptors originate from an adult in good health.

This clone appeared a few times. The chain is built from TRBV24-1 and TRBJ1-1; TRBD1 is a possible D gene (5 bases). CDR3 length: 11 amino acids. V was shortened by 9 bases and J by 6 bases, with 10 bases between the two germline ends. In germline, CDR1 is KGHDR, CDR2 SFDVKD. The CDR3 region has the DNA TGTGCCACCGGGCAGGGCTCTGAAGCTTTCTTT. Amino acids: CATGQGSEAFF.

This clone appeared once. The chain couples TRBV4-3 to TRBJ1-5; unclear D gene. The CDR3 covers 15 residues. The germline CDR1 and CDR2 sequences are LGHNA and YSLEER. V lost 2 bases and J lost 4, with 12 bases in between. CDR3 nucleotide sequence: TGCGCCAGCAGCCAACAACGACTGGGAAATCAGCCCCAGCATTTT. Protein: CASSQQRLGNQPQHF.

The rearrangement links TRBV5-1 to TRBJ1-3; D is unclear. With 0 bases removed from V and 0 bases from J, the gap between germline ends came to 7 bases. The CDR3 has 15 amino acids. Germline assignment: CDR1 SGHRS and CDR2 YFSETQ. Here the CDR3 DNA reads TGCGCCAGCAGCTTGGCCGGCGACTCTGGAAACACCATATATTTT. Translated: CASSLAGDSGNTIYF.

The rearrangement uses TRBV7-3 and TRBJ2-7; 7 positions agree with TRBD2. The germline V gene has CDR1 SGHTA and CDR2 FQGTGA. This CDR3 is 13 amino acids long. J gave up 3 bases and V 2 bases, and 1 base lay outside the gene matches. The DNA for the CDR3 is TGTGCCAGCAGCTTAGCGGGAGACTACGAGCAGTACTTC. As protein: CASSLAGDYEQYF.

J is TRBJ2-7 and V is TRBV19; either TRBD1 or TRBD2 may supply D (5 bases each). This CDR3 region has 14 residues. With 5 bases removed from V and 7 bases from J, the gap between germline ends came to 18 bases. Germline V gives CDR1 LNHDA, CDR2 SQIVND (reference sequence). DNA of the CDR3: TGTGCCAGTAGTCATACTGACAGACCGGGAGAGCAGTACTTC. It specifies CASSHTDRPGEQYF.

This clone occurred once. This sequence joins TRBV9 and TRBJ2-1, with a tentative D call TRBD1 (6 bases). The CDR3 covers 15 residues. Trimming removed 1 base from V and 8 bases from J, with 16 bases in between. Per the germline V gene, CDR1 is SGDLS and CDR2 is YYNGEE. CDR3 in amino acids: CASSVTADRGHEQFF. As DNA, the CDR3 is TGTGCCAGCAGCGTAACTGCGGACAGAGGTCATGAGCAGTTCTTC.

The chain joins TRBV27 to TRBJ2-7; 8 positions agree with TRBD2. Germline V gives CDR1 MNHEY, CDR2 SMNVEV (reference sequence). Trimming took 5 bases from V and 5 from J; bases not matched to a gene: 11. The CDR3 has 15 amino acids. The CDR3 sequence: CASSPTAGETHEQYF. The CDR3 DNA sequence: TGTGCCAGCAGTCCCACAGCGGGAGAAACCCACGAGCAGTACTTC.

This chain's CDR3 is CASSQEWVPGLAGPYEQYF. In DNA, the CDR3 is TGCGCCAGCAGCCAAGAATGGGTCCCGGGACTAGCGGGTCCCTACGAGCAGTACTTC. This chain joins TRBV4-1 and TRBJ2-7; TRBD2 matches 12 bases. The CDR3 contains 19 residues. Germline CDR1 is MGHRA and CDR2 is YSYEKL. V was pared by 0 bases and J by 2 bases, with 11 bases of the junction left unmatched.

This rearrangement joins TRBV18 to TRBJ1-4; D might be TRBD1 (5 bases). Trimming pared 3 bases from V and 5 bases from J, leaving 19 bases between. CDR3 size: 17 residues. Germline CDR1 and CDR2: KGHSH and LQKENI. CDR3: CASSPRPWGGVNEKLFF. The CDR3 region has the DNA TGTGCCAGCTCACCCCGGCCTTGGGGAGGGGTGAATGAAAAACTGTTTTTT. Full variable domain (outside the CDR3, taken from reference TRBV18 and TRBJ1-4): NAGVMQNPRHLVRRRGQEARLRCSPMKGHSHVYWYRQLPEEGLKFMVYLQKENIIDESGMPKERFSAEFPKEGPSILRIQQVVRGDSAAYFCASSPRPWGGVNEKLFFGSGTQLSVL.

The gene calls are TRBV12-5 and TRBJ2-1; D could derive from TRBD1 or TRBD2 (5 bases each). The CDR3 is 14 amino acids. The V gene lost 3 bases and the J gene lost 7 bases, with 13 bases spanning the gap. In germline, CDR1 is LGHNT, CDR2 FRNRAP. CDR3 DNA sequence: TGTGCTAGTGGTTTTTCAGGGTCGGGGAATGAGCAGTTCTTC. This encodes CASGFSGSGNEQFF.

Only a few counts were recorded for this clone. This chain connects TRBV11-2 to TRBJ2-2; D gene uncertain. Germline assignment: CDR1 SGHAT and CDR2 FQNNGV. The V end was cut by 0 bases, the J end by 7 bases, with 15 bases between. This CDR3 has 16 amino acids. The CDR3 DNA is TGTGCCAGCAGCTTAGATCAAGTTTCGAGGATCGGGGAGCTGTTTTTT. Translating it yields CASSLDQVSRIGELFF.

This chain links TRBV28 with TRBJ1-2; D is unresolved. Germline V CDR1 and CDR2: MDHEN, SYDVKM. The CDR3 loop spans 14 amino acids. The ends were cut back, 2 bases at V and 0 bases at J, with 7 bases in the middle. CDR3 sequence reads: CASSLPFSNYGYTF. The CDR3 DNA reads as TGTGCCAGCAGTTTACCCTTTTCTAACTATGGCTACACCTTC.

The chain recombines TRBV24-1 with TRBJ2-3; D not resolved. Germline CDR1 KGHDR, CDR2 SFDVKD. The CDR3 has 13 residues. Between the trimmed V and J ends, which lost 4 bases and 0 bases, there was a span of 4 bases. The CDR3 sequence is CATSEDSTDTQYF. CDR3 bases: TGTGCCACCAGTGAAGACAGCACAGATACGCAGTATTTT.

This chain uses TRBV28 with TRBJ2-1; D might be TRBD1 or TRBD2, each matching 7 bases. The CDR3 contains 16 residues. The germline V gene encodes CDR1 MDHEN and CDR2 SYDVKM. Deletions cut 3 bases from V and 7 bases from J, with 19 bases between. CDR3 region: CASSFVTGLGGNEQFF. Written as DNA, the CDR3 is TGTGCCAGCAGTTTCGTGACAGGGCTCGGGGGGAATGAGCAGTTCTTC.

This clone was picked up one time. The chain couples TRBV28 to TRBJ2-1; 7 bases align to TRBD2. V trimming: 2 bases; J trimming: 10 bases; junction bases outside the gene matches: 11. CDR3 length: 15 amino acids. Germline V gives CDR1 MDHEN, CDR2 SYDVKM. The CDR3 coding sequence is TGTGCCAGCAGTTTAACGGCGGGAGAGTACCCCGAGCAGTTCTTC. Protein product: CASSLTAGEYPEQFF.

Only a few counts were recorded for this clone. The rearrangement links TRBV3-1 (or the pseudogene TRBV3-2) to TRBJ1-2; 8 bases are shared with TRBD1. CDR1 is LGHDT and CDR2 is YNNKEL in the germline V gene (reference sequence). This CDR3 spans 14 amino acids. The V and J ends lost 3 bases and 3 bases, in that order; junction bases with no gene match: 3. CDR3 residues: CASSQLTGDYGYTF. The CDR3 nucleotides read TGTGCCAGCAGCCAGCTGACAGGGGACTATGGCTACACCTTC.

This clone appeared a single time. This rearrangement joins TRBV7-3 to TRBJ2-7; no definite D call. CDR3 length: 20 amino acids. CDR1 and CDR2 from the germline V gene are SGHTA and FQGTGA. V dropped 3 bases and J dropped 0 bases, with 27 bases sitting between them. DNA of the CDR3: TGTGCCAGCAGCTTTGACTTGAAGGGCCCTAATATCTGCAACTCCTACGAGCAGTACTTC. Its translation: CASSFDLKGPNICNSYEQYF.